This T cell receptor beta chain came from a study of blood T cell repertoires in COVID-19. Data came from immunoSEQ multiplex PCR; TCRdb stores just in-frame clones and leaves some out. The table records 250,000 to 300,000 clones, roughly 84% of them present only once. Looked up from germline, CDR1 is MDHEN and CDR2 is SYDVKM. Trimming stripped 8 bases from V and 9 bases from J, with 14 bases between. CDR3 length: 12 amino acids. This sequence joins TRBV28 and TRBJ2-4, with D unclear. Sample: peripheral blood. The receptor's source is a woman aged 18-30 years with acute or convalescent COVID-19. The CDR3 nucleotides read TGTGCCAGCGGCCCCAGTACGCCCATTCAGTACTTC. Translated, it gives CASGPSTPIQYF.